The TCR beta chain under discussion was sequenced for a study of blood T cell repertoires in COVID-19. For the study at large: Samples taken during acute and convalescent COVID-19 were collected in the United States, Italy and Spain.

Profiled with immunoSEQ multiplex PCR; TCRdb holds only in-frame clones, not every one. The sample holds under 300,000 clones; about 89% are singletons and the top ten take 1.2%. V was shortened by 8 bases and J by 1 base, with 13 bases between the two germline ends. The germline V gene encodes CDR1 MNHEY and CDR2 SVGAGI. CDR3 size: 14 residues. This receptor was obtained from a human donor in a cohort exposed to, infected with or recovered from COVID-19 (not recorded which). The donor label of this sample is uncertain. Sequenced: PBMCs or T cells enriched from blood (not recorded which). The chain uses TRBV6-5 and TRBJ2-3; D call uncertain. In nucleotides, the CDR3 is TGTGCCAGCCGTTGGAGTGGCGGCACAGATACGCAGTATTTT. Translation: CASRWSGGTDTQYF.